This T cell receptor beta chain derives from a study of blood T cell repertoires in COVID-19. The data were produced by immunoSEQ multiplex PCR, yet TCRdb's version contains in-frame clones alone and is incomplete. The sample consists of fewer than 200,000 clones, 65% to 85% of them appearing once. This clonotype was obtained from a woman between 50 and 59 years old in a cohort exposed to, infected with or recovered from COVID-19 (not recorded which). Sequenced: PBMCs or T cells enriched from blood (not recorded which).

Here the CDR3 DNA reads TGTGCCAGCAGCCAAGTTCAGGGGGTCACAGATACGCAGTATTTT. Protein: CASSQVQGVTDTQYF. V gene TRBV3-1 (or the pseudogene TRBV3-2) combines with J gene TRBJ2-3; 7 bases align to TRBD1. The CDR3 runs to 15 residues. Germline CDR1 LGHDT, CDR2 YNNKEL (reference sequence). The junction had 3 bases not matched to a gene; V was cut back by 1 base and J by 2 bases.